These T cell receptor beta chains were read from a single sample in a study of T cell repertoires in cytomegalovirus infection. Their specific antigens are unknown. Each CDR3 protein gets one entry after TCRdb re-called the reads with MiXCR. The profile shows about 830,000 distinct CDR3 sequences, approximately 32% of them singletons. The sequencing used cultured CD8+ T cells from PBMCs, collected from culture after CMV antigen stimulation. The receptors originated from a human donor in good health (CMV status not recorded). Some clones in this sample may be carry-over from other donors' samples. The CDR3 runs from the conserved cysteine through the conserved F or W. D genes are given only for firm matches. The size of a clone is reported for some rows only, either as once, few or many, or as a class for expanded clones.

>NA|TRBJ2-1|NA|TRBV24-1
CATSDRTSEEQFF
TGTGCCACCAGTGACCGGACTTCCGAGGAGCAGTTCTTC
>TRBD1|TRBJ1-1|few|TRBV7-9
CASREGGRAFF
TGTGCCAGCAGGGAAGGGGGCAGAGCTTTCTTT
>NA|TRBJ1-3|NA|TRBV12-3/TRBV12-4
CASSLRGRSSGNTIYF
TGTGCCAGCAGTTTAAGGGGCCGGAGCTCTGGAAACACCATATATTTT
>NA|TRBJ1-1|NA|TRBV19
CASSLRRGQSMNTEAFF
TGTGCCAGTAGTCTCCGAAGAGGGCAAAGTATGAACACTGAAGCTTTCTTT
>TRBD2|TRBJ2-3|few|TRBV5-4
CASSHAGGSPTDTQYF
TGTGCCAGCAGCCACGCCGGGGGGAGCCCCACAGATACGCAGTATTTT
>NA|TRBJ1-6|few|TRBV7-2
CASSPRQLYNSPLHF
TGTGCCAGCAGCCCTAGACAGCTCTATAATTCACCCCTCCACTTT
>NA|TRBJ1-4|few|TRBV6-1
CASSDIVGSEKLFF
TGTGCCAGCAGTGATATAGTGGGCAGTGAAAAACTGTTTTTT
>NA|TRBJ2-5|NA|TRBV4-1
CASSQVSGDLETQYF
TGCGCCAGCAGCCAAGTCTCAGGGGATTTGGAGACCCAGTACTTC
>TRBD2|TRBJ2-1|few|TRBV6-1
CASSYPGLAGGDEQFF
TGTGCCAGCAGTTACCCTGGACTAGCGGGGGGGGATGAGCAGTTCTTC
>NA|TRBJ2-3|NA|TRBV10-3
CAIDRSRYTDTQYF
TGTGCCATCGATAGGAGTCGGTACACAGATACGCAGTATTTT
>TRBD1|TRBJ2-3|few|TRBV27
CASSPGTGGPDTQYF
TGTGCCAGCAGTCCCGGGACAGGGGGGCCAGATACGCAGTATTTT
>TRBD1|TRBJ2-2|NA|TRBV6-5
CASSYFRTGSDTGELFF
TGTGCCAGCAGTTACTTCAGGACAGGGTCGGACACCGGGGAGCTGTTTTTT
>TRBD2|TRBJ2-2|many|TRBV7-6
CASSFLAGKNTGELFF
TGTGCCAGCAGCTTTCTAGCGGGGAAGAACACCGGGGAGCTGTTTTTT
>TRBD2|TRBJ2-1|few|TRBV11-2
CASSTQAGDAYNEQFF
TGTGCCAGCAGCACACAAGCGGGGGACGCCTACAATGAGCAGTTCTTC
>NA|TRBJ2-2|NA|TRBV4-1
CASRPEPAYGELFF
TGCGCCAGCAGGCCTGAACCAGCGTACGGGGAGCTGTTTTTT
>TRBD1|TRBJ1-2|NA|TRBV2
CASRGTGGAYGYTF
TGTGCCAGCAGAGGGACAGGGGGCGCCTATGGCTACACCTTC
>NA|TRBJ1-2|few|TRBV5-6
CASSLRRRAYGYTF
TGTGCCAGCAGCTTACGCCGTCGAGCCTATGGCTACACCTTC
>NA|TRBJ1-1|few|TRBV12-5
CASGTGSWADTEAFF
TGTGCTAGTGGGACAGGTTCCTGGGCGGACACTGAAGCTTTCTTT
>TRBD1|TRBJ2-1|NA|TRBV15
CATSSPGTGSSSYNEQFF
TGTGCCACCAGCAGCCCCGGGACAGGGTCCTCCTCCTACAATGAGCAGTTCTTC
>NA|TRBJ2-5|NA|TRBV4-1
CASSPTFPDTRETQYF
TGCGCCAGCAGCCCCACCTTCCCCGATACTCGAGAGACCCAGTACTTC
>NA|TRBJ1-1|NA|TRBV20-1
CSASLWPGTEAFF
TGCAGTGCTAGTTTGTGGCCGGGCACTGAAGCTTTCTTT
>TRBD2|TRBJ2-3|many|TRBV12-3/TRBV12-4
CASTSSTSGTDTQYF
TGTGCCAGCACCTCTTCGACTAGCGGGACCGATACGCAGTATTTT
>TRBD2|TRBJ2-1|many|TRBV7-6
CASSFNLAGGYNEQFF
TGTGCCAGCAGCTTTAACCTAGCGGGGGGGTACAATGAGCAGTTCTTC
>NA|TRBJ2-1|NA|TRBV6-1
CASSDKRASGNEQFF
TGTGCCAGCAGTGATAAGCGGGCGTCGGGGAATGAGCAGTTCTTC
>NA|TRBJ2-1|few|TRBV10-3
CAISESRDYNEQFF
TGTGCCATCAGTGAAAGCCGCGATTACAATGAGCAGTTCTTC
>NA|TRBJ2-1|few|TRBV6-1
CASSGLLEQFF
TGTGCCAGCAGTGGCTTACTTGAGCAGTTCTTC
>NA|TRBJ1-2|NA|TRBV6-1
CASSEDLAFFYDNYGYTF
TGTGCCAGCAGTGAAGATCTGGCCTTCTTCTATGATAACTATGGCTACACCTTC
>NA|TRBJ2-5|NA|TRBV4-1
CASTRYRQAQETQYF
TGCGCCAGCACCCGCTATAGACAGGCCCAAGAGACCCAGTACTTC
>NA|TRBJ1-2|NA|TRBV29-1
CSVEEERRNYGYTF
TGCAGCGTTGAAGAGGAGAGACGGAACTATGGCTACACCTTC
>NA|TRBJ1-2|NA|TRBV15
CATSSSLVFGYTF
TGTGCCACCAGCAGCAGCCTAGTGTTTGGCTACACCTTC
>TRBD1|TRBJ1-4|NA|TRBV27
CASSLDRGGKLFF
TGTGCCAGCAGTTTAGACAGGGGAGGAAAACTGTTTTTT
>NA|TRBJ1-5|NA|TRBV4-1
CASSRADRSNQPQHF
TGCGCCAGCAGCCGGGCCGACAGGAGTAATCAGCCCCAGCATTTT
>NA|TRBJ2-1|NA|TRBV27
CASTLLGGSSYNEQSF
TGTGCCAGCACCCTCTTAGGGGGGAGCTCCTACAATGAGCAGTCCTTC
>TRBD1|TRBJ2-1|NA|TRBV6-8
CASSYGTGISGQFF
TGTGCCAGCAGTTACGGGACAGGGATCTCGGGGCAGTTCTTC
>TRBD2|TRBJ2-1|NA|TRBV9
CASSVETSGVSSYNEQFF
TGTGCCAGCAGCGTAGAGACTAGCGGGGTGAGCTCCTACAATGAGCAGTTCTTC
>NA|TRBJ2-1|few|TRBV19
CASSISGGPLMGNEQFF
TGTGCCAGTAGTATCTCAGGGGGGCCACTAATGGGCAATGAGCAGTTCTTC
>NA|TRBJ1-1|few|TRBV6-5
CATSVSGYTEAFF
TGTGCCACCTCAGTTTCGGGGTACACTGAAGCTTTCTTT